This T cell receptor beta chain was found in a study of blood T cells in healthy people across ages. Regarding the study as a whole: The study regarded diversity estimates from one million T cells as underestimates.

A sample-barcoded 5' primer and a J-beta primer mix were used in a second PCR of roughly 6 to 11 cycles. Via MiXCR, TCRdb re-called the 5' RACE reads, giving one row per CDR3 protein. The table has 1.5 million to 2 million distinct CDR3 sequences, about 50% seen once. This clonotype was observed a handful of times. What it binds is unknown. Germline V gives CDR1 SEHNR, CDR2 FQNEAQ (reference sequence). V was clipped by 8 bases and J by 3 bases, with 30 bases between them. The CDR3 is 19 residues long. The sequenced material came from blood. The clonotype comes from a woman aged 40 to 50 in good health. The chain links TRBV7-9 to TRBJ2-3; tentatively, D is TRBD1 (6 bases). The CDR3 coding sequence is TGTGCCAGCCTCCGGGGTCGCCGACAGGTGGCTCCCACAACAGATACGCAGTATTTT. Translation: CASLRGRRQVAPTTDTQYF.